What follows is one T cell receptor beta chain and its context. This clone's antigen is unknown. No base quality values were provided; no much bigger clone lies one nucleotide off. Each collaborating institution followed its own protocols to collect whole blood in K2EDTA tubes. Collaborator samples were shipped for TCRbeta analysis as frozen whole blood, isolated PBMCs, or DNA extracted from either sample type. These data originate in a study of blood T cell repertoires in COVID-19 (dated by TCRdb to 2020 to 2022). Turning to the overall study: Samples covering the acute and convalescent phases of COVID-19 were provided by collaborators in the United States, Italy and Spain. The material from the prospective study consisted of cDNA or gDNA derived from T cells, B-cell-depleted T cells, or PBMCs. Subjects who had been exposed to COVID-19, were actively infected with it, or had recovered from it provided the deeply sampled blood TCRbeta repertoires that made up the dataset. The repertoires were released in a freely available public database intended as a resource for research on the immune response to SARS-CoV-2. Samples were obtained from the ongoing ImmuneRACE study (first 160 participants) and from some 1,300 subjects provided by 6 global collaborators. A de-identified subject ID, COVID-19 status, age in years and sex were almost always included in the sample metadata. HLA class I and class II types, where available, came from metadata supplied by the sample provider rather than from assay-based typing. The investigation overall reported the following: How much clinical and demographic metadata was included differed by source and by participant, and the metadata was provided uncurated.

CDR1 and CDR2, per the germline V gene, are MGHRA and YSYEKL. The CDR3 measures 14 amino acids from cysteine to phenylalanine. CDR3 DNA only is kept here, 42 bases in frame from base 1. The germline V and J ends show losses of 4 bases and 5 bases respectively, and no gene match explains 7 bases of the junction. TCRbeta CDR3 regions were amplified from genomic DNA using the immunoSEQ Assay, a bias-controlled multiplex PCR. In the authors' own workflow: Nucleated cell counts per sample were estimated from amplification of reference gene primers within the assay. To quantify the absolute abundance of each unique TCRbeta CDR3 rearrangement, sequence reads were collapsed and filtered. For each sample, productive Simpson clonality was calculated as the square root of Simpson's diversity index across productive rearrangements. Drawn from immuneACCESS, this table holds only the in-frame rearrangements with V and J called that TCRdb kept. Clones are partly lost; checked studies trace under half to an unresolved V gene and leave the rest unexplained. Clone size and V and J calls were adopted from that table, with D and trimming inferred from the DNA. Across this sample there are over 20,000 clones, with more than 85% seen only once. The ten largest clonotypes hold 7.4% of the sample.

This chain is built from TRBV4-1 and TRBJ2-5; 7 bases in the middle match TRBD2. The sample comprised peripheral blood. The source is a man aged 65 to 79 with active COVID-19. The DNA is as follows: TGCGCCAGCAGCCTGGGGGGGGTTCGGGAGACCCAGTACTTC. This codes for CASSLGGVRETQYF.